The TCR beta chain under discussion was sequenced for a study of PD-1 blockade in mismatch repair-deficient tumors. The CDR3 runs to 19 residues. With 5 bases clipped from V and 0 bases from J, the junction kept 11 bases outside the gene matches. CDR1 SEHNR and CDR2 FQNEAQ come from the germline V gene (reference sequence). The table came from immunoSEQ multiplex PCR; TCRdb's copy has only in-frame clones and leaves some out. This sample has under 75,000 clones, with around 88% found just once. Sequencing used peripheral blood, obtained 52 weeks after starting pembrolizumab. This chain links TRBV7-9 with TRBJ2-6; 9 bases are a match to TRBD2. The source of this sequence is an adult with mismatch repair-deficient cancer. The CDR3 protein is CASSPYLVAGASGANVLTF. CDR3 sequence (DNA): TGTGCCAGCAGCCCCTATCTGGTAGCGGGGGCCTCTGGGGCCAACGTCCTGACTTTC.